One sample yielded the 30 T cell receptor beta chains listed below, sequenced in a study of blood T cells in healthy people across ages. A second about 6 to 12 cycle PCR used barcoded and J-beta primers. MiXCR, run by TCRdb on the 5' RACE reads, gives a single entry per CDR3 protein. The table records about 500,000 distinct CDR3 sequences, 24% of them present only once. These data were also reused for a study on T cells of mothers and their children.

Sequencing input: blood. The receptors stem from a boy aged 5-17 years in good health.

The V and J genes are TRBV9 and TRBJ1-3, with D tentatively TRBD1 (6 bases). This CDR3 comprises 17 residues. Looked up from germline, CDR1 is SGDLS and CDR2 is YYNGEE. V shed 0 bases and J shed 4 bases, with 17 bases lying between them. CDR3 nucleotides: TGTGCCAGCAGCGTAGGAGGAGGGGGGGTCCAGGGAAACACCATATATTTT. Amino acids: CASSVGGGGVQGNTIYF. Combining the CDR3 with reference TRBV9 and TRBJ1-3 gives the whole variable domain DSGVTQTPKHLITATGQRVTLRCSPRSGDLSVYWYQQSLDQGLQFLIQYYNGEERAKGNILERFSAQQFPDLHSELNLSSLELGDSALYFCASSVGGGGVQGNTIYFGEGSWLTVV.

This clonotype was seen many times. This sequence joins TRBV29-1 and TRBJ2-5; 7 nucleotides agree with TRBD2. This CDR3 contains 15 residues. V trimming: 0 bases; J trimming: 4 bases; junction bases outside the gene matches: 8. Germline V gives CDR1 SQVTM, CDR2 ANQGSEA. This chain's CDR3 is CSVEDLRGVGETQYF. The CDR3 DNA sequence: TGCAGCGTTGAAGATCTTCGGGGGGTGGGAGAGACCCAGTACTTC.

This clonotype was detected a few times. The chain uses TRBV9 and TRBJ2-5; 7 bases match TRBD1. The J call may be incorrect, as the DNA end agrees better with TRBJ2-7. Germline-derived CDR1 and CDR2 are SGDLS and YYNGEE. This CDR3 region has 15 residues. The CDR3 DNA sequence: TGTGCCAGCAGCCCAGGGGGATTGATCAGGGACGAGCAGTACTTC. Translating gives CASSPGGLIRDEQYF.

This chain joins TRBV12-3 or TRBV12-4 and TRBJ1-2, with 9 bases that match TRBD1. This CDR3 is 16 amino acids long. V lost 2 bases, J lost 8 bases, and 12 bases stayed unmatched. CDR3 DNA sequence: TGTGCCAGCAGTTTATCCGGGACAGGGAATCAACGGGGCTACACCTTC. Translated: CASSLSGTGNQRGYTF.

The CDR3 coding sequence is TGCAGTGCTAGAAAGGGAACGGCGGCAGGGCAAGAGACCCAGTACTTC. Its translation is CSARKGTAAGQETQYF. This chain uses TRBV20-1 with TRBJ2-5; tentatively, D is TRBD1 (5 bases). The germline V and J ends were trimmed by 2 bases and 2 bases, with 18 bases remaining between them. Germline loops: CDR1 DFQATT, CDR2 SNEGSKA (reference sequence). The CDR3 loop spans 16 amino acids.

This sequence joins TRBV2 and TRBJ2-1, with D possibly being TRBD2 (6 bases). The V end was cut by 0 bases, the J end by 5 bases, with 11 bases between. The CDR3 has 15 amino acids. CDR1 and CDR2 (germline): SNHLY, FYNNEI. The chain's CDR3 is CASSEAWGEHNEQFF. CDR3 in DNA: TGTGCCAGCAGTGAAGCGTGGGGGGAACACAATGAGCAGTTCTTC. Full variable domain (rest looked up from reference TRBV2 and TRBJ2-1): EPEVTQTPSHQVTQMGQEVILRCVPISNHLYFYWYRQILGQKVEFLVSFYNNEISEKSEIFDDQFSVERPDGSNFTLKIRSTKLEDSAMYFCASSEAWGEHNEQFFGPGTRLTVL.

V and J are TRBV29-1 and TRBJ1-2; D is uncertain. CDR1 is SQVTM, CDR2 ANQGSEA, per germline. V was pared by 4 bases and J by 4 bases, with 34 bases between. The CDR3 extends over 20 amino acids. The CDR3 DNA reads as TGCAGCGTTGGACCGCCTTTAACCAGAAGATTCGTCCTCCGCCTCTATGGCTACACCTTC. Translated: CSVGPPLTRRFVLRLYGYTF.

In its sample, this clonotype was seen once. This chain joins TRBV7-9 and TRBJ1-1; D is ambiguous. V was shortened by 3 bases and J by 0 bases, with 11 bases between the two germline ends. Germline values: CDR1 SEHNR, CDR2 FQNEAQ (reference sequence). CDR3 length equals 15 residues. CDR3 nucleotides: TGTGCCAGCAGCTTGGGTGGCAGCATGAACACTGAAGCTTTCTTT. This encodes CASSLGGSMNTEAFF.

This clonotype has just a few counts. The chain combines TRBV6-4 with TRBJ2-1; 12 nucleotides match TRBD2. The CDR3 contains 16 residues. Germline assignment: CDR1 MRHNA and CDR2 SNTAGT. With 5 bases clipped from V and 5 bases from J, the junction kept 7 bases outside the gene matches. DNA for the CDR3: TGTGCCAGCAGTAAGACTAGCGGGGGCGCCAACAATGAGCAGTTCTTC. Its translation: CASSKTSGGANNEQFF.

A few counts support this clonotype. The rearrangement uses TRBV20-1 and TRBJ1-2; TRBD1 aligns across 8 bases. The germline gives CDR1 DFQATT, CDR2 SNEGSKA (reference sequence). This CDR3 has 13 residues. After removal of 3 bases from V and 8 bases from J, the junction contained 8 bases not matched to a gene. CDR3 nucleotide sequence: TGCAGTGCTAGGACTCAGGGGGCCGGGGGCTACACCTTC. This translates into CSARTQGAGGYTF.

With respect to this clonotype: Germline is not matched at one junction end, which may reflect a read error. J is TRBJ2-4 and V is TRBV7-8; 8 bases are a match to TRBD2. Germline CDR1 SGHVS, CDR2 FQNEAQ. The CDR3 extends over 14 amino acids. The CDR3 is CASSGSGLADIQCF. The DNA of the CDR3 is TGTGCCAGCAGCGGATCTGGACTAGCTGACATTCAGTGCTTC.

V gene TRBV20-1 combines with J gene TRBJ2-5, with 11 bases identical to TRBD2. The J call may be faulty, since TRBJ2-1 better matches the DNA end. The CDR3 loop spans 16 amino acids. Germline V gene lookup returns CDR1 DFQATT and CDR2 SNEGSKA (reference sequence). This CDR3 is CSARSITSGRWNEQFF. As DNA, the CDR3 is TGCAGTGCTAGATCCATAACTAGCGGGAGATGGAATGAGCAGTTCTTC.

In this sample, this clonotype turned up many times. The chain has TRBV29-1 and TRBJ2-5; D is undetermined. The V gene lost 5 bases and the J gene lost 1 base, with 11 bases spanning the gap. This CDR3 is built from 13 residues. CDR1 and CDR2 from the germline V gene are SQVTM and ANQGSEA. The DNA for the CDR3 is TGCAGCGTTTCAGGACGGTTCCAAGAGACCCAGTACTTC. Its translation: CSVSGRFQETQYF.

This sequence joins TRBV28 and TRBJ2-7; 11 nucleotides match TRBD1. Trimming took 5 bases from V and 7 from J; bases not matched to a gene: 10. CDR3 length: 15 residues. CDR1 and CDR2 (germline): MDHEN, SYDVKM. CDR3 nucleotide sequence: TGTGCCAGCAGTAGCAAAGGACAGGGGGCAGGTGAGCAGTACTTC. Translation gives CASSSKGQGAGEQYF.

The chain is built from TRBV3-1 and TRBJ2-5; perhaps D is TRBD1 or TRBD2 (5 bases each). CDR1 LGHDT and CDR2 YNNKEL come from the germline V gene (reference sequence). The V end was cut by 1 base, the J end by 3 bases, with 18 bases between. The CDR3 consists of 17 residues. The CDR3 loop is CASSQGKLGGVEETQYF. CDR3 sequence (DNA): TGTGCCAGCAGCCAAGGAAAGCTTGGGGGTGTGGAAGAGACCCAGTACTTC.

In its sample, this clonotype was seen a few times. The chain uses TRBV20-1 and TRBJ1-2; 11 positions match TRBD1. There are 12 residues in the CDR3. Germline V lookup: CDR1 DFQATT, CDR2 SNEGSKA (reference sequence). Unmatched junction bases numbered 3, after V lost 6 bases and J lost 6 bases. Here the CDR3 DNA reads TGCAGTGCCCCGGGACAGGGGGATGGCTACACCTTC. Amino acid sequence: CSAPGQGDGYTF.

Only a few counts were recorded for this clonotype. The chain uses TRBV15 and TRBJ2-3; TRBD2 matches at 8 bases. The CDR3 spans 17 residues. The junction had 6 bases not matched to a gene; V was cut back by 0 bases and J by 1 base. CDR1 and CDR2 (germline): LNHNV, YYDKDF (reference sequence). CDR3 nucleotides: TGTGCCACCAGCAGAGAGTCGACTAGCGCACGCACAGATACGCAGTATTTT. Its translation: CATSRESTSARTDTQYF.

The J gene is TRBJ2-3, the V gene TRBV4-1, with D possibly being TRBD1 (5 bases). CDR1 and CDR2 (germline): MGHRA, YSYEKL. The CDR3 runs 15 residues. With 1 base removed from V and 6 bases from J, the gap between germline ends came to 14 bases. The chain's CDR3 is CASSQGQRTMDTQYF. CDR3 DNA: TGCGCCAGCAGCCAAGGACAGCGCACTATGGATACGCAGTATTTT.

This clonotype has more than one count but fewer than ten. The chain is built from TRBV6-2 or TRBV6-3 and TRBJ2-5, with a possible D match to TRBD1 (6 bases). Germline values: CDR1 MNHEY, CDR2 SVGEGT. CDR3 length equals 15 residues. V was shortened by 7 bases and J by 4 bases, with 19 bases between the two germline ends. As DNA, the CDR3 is TGTGCCAGCACCCAGGGTGGCCTCAGGGGAGAGACCCAGTACTTC. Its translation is CASTQGGLRGETQYF.

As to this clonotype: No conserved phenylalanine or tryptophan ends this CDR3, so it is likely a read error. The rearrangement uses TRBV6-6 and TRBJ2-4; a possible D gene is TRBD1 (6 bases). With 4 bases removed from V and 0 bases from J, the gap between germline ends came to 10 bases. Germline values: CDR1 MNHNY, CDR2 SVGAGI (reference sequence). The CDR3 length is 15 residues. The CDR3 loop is CASSSNRVAKNIQYS. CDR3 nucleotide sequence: TGTGCCAGCAGTTCCAACAGGGTAGCCAAAAACATTCAGTACTCC.

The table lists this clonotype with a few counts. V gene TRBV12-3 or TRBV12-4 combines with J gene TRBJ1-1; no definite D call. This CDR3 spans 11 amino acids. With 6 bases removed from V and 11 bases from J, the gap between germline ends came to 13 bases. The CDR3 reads CASSRGEAAFF. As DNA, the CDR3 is TGTGCCAGCAGCCGTGGTGAAGCGGCTTTCTTT.

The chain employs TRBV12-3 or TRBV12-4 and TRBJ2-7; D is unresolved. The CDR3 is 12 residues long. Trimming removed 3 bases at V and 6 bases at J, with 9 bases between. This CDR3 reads CASSFVLGEQYF. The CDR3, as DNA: TGTGCCAGCAGTTTTGTGCTTGGCGAGCAGTACTTC.

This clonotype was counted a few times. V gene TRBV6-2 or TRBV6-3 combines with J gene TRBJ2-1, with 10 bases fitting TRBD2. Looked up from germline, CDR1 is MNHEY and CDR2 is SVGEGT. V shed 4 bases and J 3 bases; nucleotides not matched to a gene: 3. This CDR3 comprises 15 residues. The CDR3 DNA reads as TGTGCCAGCAGTTTACTAGCGGGGTTCTACAATGAGCAGTTCTTC. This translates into CASSLLAGFYNEQFF.

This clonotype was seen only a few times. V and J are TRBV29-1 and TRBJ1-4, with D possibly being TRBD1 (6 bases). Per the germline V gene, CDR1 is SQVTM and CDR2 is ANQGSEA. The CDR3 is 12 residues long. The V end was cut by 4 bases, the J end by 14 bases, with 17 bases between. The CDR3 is CSVGGPDRSLFF. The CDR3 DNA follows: TGCAGCGTTGGAGGACCGGACAGAAGTCTGTTTTTT.

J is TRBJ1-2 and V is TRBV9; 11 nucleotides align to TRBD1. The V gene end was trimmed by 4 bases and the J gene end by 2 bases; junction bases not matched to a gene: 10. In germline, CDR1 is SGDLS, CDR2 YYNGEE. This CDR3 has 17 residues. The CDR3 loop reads CASSKPRTGGENYGYTF. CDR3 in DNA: TGTGCCAGCAGCAAACCTCGGACAGGGGGCGAAAACTATGGCTACACCTTC.

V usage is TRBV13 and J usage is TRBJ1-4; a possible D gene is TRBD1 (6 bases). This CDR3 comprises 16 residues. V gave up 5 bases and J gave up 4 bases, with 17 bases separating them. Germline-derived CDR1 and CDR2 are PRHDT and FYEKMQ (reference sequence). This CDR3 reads CASSQRGQGFNEKLFF. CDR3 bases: TGTGCCAGCAGCCAAAGGGGCCAGGGGTTTAATGAAAAACTGTTTTTT.

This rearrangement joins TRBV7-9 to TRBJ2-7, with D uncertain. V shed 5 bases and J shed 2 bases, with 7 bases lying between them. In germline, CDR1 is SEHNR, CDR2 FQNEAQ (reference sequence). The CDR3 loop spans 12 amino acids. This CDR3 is CASSPEPYEQYF. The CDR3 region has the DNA TGTGCCAGCAGCCCGGAGCCCTACGAGCAGTACTTC.

CDR3 loop: CASKVGPYEQYF. The CDR3 DNA follows: TGCGCCAGCAAGGTTGGCCCGTACGAGCAGTACTTC. The rearrangement joins TRBV23-1 to TRBJ2-7, with D unclear. TRBV23-1 falls under the ORF class, with uncertain function. The CDR3 extends over 12 amino acids. V was shortened by 7 bases and J by 4 bases, with 11 bases between the two germline ends.

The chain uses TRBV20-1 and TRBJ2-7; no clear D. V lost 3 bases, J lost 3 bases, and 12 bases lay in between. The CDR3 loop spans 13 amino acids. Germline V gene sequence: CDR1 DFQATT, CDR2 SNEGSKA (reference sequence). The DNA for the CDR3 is TGCAGTGCTAGGTTACAGACCAGCTACGAGCAGTACTTC. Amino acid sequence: CSARLQTSYEQYF.

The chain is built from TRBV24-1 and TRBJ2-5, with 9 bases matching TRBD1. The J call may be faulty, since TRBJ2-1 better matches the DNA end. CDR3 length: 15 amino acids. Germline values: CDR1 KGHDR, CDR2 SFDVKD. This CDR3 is CATSVSQGALHRQFF. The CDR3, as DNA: TGTGCCACCAGCGTATCACAGGGGGCTTTGCACCGGCAGTTCTTC.